These T cell receptor beta chains were read from a single sample in a study of T cell responses to AZD1222 COVID-19 vaccine. Generated by immunoSEQ multiplex PCR, the TCRdb table keeps only in-frame clones and is missing some. The sample includes about 84,000 clones, 80% to 90% of them seen just once. The material was peripheral blood, obtained 28 days after the second AZD1222 dose. These receptors all come from an adult who received the AZD1222 COVID-19 vaccine. Both conserved end residues are part of each CDR3. The order of the fields is clone size, D gene, J gene, V gene, CDR3 DNA, CDR3 protein. The D gene is left open where the match is weak. Size tells how often a clone was seen (once, few, many) or the class of an expanded clone, and some rows leave it out.

clone_size: -; d_call: -; j_call: TRBJ1-5; v_call: TRBV3-1/TRBV3-2; cdr3_nt: TGTGCCAGCAGCCAAGACCTCAATCAGCCCCAGCATTTT; cdr3_aa: CASSQDLNQPQHF
clone_size: few; d_call: TRBD1; j_call: TRBJ2-7; v_call: TRBV3-1/TRBV3-2; cdr3_nt: TGTGCCAGCAGCCAAGAACGACAGGGGGTCTACGAGCAGTACTTC; cdr3_aa: CASSQERQGVYEQYF
clone_size: -; d_call: TRBD2; j_call: TRBJ2-1; v_call: TRBV6-1; cdr3_nt: TGTGCCAGCAGTGAAGCTACGAATCTAGCGGGGCCCTCCTACAATGAGCAGTTCTTC; cdr3_aa: CASSEATNLAGPSYNEQFF
clone_size: -; d_call: TRBD2; j_call: TRBJ2-1; v_call: TRBV9; cdr3_nt: TGTGCCAGCAACGCTGCTAGCGGGGGGCATGAGCAGTTCTTC; cdr3_aa: CASNAASGGHEQFF
clone_size: -; d_call: TRBD1; j_call: TRBJ1-1; v_call: TRBV6-1; cdr3_nt: TGTGCCAGCAGTGTCCCCGCCGGGACAGCGAACACTGAAGCTTTCTTT; cdr3_aa: CASSVPAGTANTEAFF
clone_size: -; d_call: -; j_call: TRBJ1-1; v_call: TRBV4-1; cdr3_nt: TGCGCCAGCAGCCTGAGGGAGGTCACTGAAGCTTTCTTT; cdr3_aa: CASSLREVTEAFF
clone_size: once; d_call: -; j_call: TRBJ1-6; v_call: TRBV6-5; cdr3_nt: TGTGCCAGCGGGTCAGGGGTGGAGAACTCACCCCTCCACTTT; cdr3_aa: CASGSGVENSPLHF
clone_size: -; d_call: TRBD2; j_call: TRBJ2-1; v_call: TRBV11-3; cdr3_nt: TGTGCCAGCAGCATCGGACTAGCGGGGGAGAGTGAGCAGTTCTTC; cdr3_aa: CASSIGLAGESEQFF
clone_size: -; d_call: -; j_call: TRBJ2-7; v_call: TRBV18; cdr3_nt: TGTGCCAGCTCACCTCGAACCGGGACCACCCCCGAGCAGTACTTC; cdr3_aa: CASSPRTGTTPEQYF
clone_size: -; d_call: -; j_call: TRBJ1-4; v_call: TRBV7-8; cdr3_nt: TGTGCCAGCAGCTTATGGGGGCCGACTAATGAAAAACTGTTTTTT; cdr3_aa: CASSLWGPTNEKLFF
clone_size: few; d_call: -; j_call: TRBJ2-7; v_call: TRBV6-5; cdr3_nt: TGTGCCAGCAGGGACACAGGGAAGACACCCTACGAGCAGTACTTC; cdr3_aa: CASRDTGKTPYEQYF
clone_size: -; d_call: -; j_call: TRBJ1-2; v_call: TRBV7-3; cdr3_nt: TGTGCCAGCAGCCAATATCCGGGGGTGGCCGGCTACACCTTC; cdr3_aa: CASSQYPGVAGYTF
clone_size: -; d_call: -; j_call: TRBJ2-3; v_call: TRBV7-6; cdr3_nt: TGTGCCAGCAGCTCGGAGGGTCCTCTTAGCACAGATACGCAGTATTTT; cdr3_aa: CASSSEGPLSTDTQYF
clone_size: once; d_call: -; j_call: TRBJ1-4; v_call: TRBV19; cdr3_nt: TGTGCCAGTAGTATAGCCACAGGGACTAATGAAAAACTGTTTTTT; cdr3_aa: CASSIATGTNEKLFF
clone_size: -; d_call: TRBD1; j_call: TRBJ1-2; v_call: TRBV5-1; cdr3_nt: TGCGCCAGCAGCACCCAGGGGGCACCTAACTATGGCTACACCTTC; cdr3_aa: CASSTQGAPNYGYTF
clone_size: -; d_call: -; j_call: TRBJ2-7; v_call: TRBV3-1/TRBV3-2; cdr3_nt: TGTGCCAGCAGCCAAGCAAGAGGGTACGAGCAGTACTTC; cdr3_aa: CASSQARGYEQYF
clone_size: -; d_call: -; j_call: TRBJ1-6; v_call: TRBV28; cdr3_nt: TGTGCCAGCAGTTTAGAAGGTGCGAGCTCCTATAATTCACCCCTCCACTTT; cdr3_aa: CASSLEGASSYNSPLHF
clone_size: -; d_call: -; j_call: TRBJ2-3; v_call: TRBV19; cdr3_nt: TGTGCCAGTAGTACTGGCGACACAGATACGCAGTATTTT; cdr3_aa: CASSTGDTDTQYF
clone_size: -; d_call: -; j_call: TRBJ1-6; v_call: TRBV27; cdr3_nt: TGTGCCAGCAGGACGCGTTATAATTCACCCCTCCACTTT; cdr3_aa: CASRTRYNSPLHF
clone_size: -; d_call: -; j_call: TRBJ2-6; v_call: TRBV3-1/TRBV3-2; cdr3_nt: TGTGCCAGCAGCCCCCCAGGGTCTGGGGCCAACGTCCTGACTTTC; cdr3_aa: CASSPPGSGANVLTF
clone_size: -; d_call: -; j_call: TRBJ1-3; v_call: TRBV12-3/TRBV12-4; cdr3_nt: TGTGCCAGCAGTTCTCAGCGGGGACGGGATTTT; cdr3_aa: CASSSQRGRDF
clone_size: once; d_call: -; j_call: TRBJ1-6; v_call: TRBV15; cdr3_nt: TGTGCCACCAGCAGAGGTGGGGTTCTTGGGACAAATTCACCCCTCCACTTT; cdr3_aa: CATSRGGVLGTNSPLHF
clone_size: -; d_call: TRBD1; j_call: TRBJ1-1; v_call: TRBV4-2; cdr3_nt: TGTGCCAGCAGCTCCAGGGGGCAGGTTTTGGGTTCGGAAGCTTTCTTT; cdr3_aa: CASSSRGQVLGSEAFF
clone_size: -; d_call: TRBD1; j_call: TRBJ2-6; v_call: TRBV6-2/TRBV6-3; cdr3_nt: TGTGCCAGCAGCCTCGGACAGGCTAGCTCTGGGGCCAACGTCCTGACTTTC; cdr3_aa: CASSLGQASSGANVLTF
clone_size: -; d_call: -; j_call: TRBJ2-1; v_call: TRBV5-1; cdr3_nt: TGCGCCAGCAGCTTCGACGGACAGCCTTCCTACAATGAGCAGTTCTTC; cdr3_aa: CASSFDGQPSYNEQFF
clone_size: -; d_call: TRBD1; j_call: TRBJ1-5; v_call: TRBV7-6; cdr3_nt: TGTGCCAGCAGCTTGAGCCATAACGGACAGGGCGATCAGCCCCAGCATTTT; cdr3_aa: CASSLSHNGQGDQPQHF
clone_size: -; d_call: TRBD1; j_call: TRBJ2-7; v_call: TRBV5-5; cdr3_nt: TGTGCCAGCAGCTTGGCCAGGTTGTCGGACAGGGCCTACGAGCAGTACTTC; cdr3_aa: CASSLARLSDRAYEQYF
clone_size: -; d_call: TRBD1; j_call: TRBJ2-3; v_call: TRBV5-8; cdr3_nt: TGTGCCAGCAGCTTGGATACAGGGGGGTATACAGATACGCAGTATTTT; cdr3_aa: CASSLDTGGYTDTQYF
clone_size: -; d_call: TRBD1; j_call: TRBJ1-1; v_call: TRBV5-1; cdr3_nt: TGCGCCAGCAGCTCGGGACAGTCGAAAGCTTTCTTT; cdr3_aa: CASSSGQSKAFF
clone_size: -; d_call: -; j_call: TRBJ1-4; v_call: TRBV25-1; cdr3_nt: TGTGCCAGCAGTGAAACAGGGTCTGCTAATGAAAAACTGTTTTTT; cdr3_aa: CASSETGSANEKLFF
clone_size: -; d_call: -; j_call: TRBJ1-1; v_call: TRBV4-1; cdr3_nt: TGCGCCAGCAGCCAAGATGGTCACATGAACACTGAAGCTTTCTTT; cdr3_aa: CASSQDGHMNTEAFF
clone_size: -; d_call: TRBD1; j_call: TRBJ1-1; v_call: TRBV6-1; cdr3_nt: TGTGCCAGCAGTGAACCGGGACAGGGGACCCCTGAAGCTTTCTTT; cdr3_aa: CASSEPGQGTPEAFF
clone_size: -; d_call: -; j_call: TRBJ2-5; v_call: TRBV18; cdr3_nt: TGTGCCAGCGCCCCACAGGGCCAAGAGACCCAGTACTTC; cdr3_aa: CASAPQGQETQYF
clone_size: once; d_call: -; j_call: TRBJ2-3; v_call: TRBV7-2; cdr3_nt: TGTGCCAGCAGTAGAACAATCACAGATACGCAGTATTTT; cdr3_aa: CASSRTITDTQYF
clone_size: -; d_call: -; j_call: TRBJ1-4; v_call: TRBV2; cdr3_nt: TGTGCCAGCAGGGGGGACGTTTTTAATGAAAAACTGTTTTTT; cdr3_aa: CASRGDVFNEKLFF
clone_size: -; d_call: TRBD1; j_call: TRBJ1-5; v_call: TRBV18; cdr3_nt: TGTGCCAGCTCGCCGGGACAGGAGACCCAGCCCCAGCATTTT; cdr3_aa: CASSPGQETQPQHF
clone_size: -; d_call: -; j_call: TRBJ2-7; v_call: TRBV11-2; cdr3_nt: TGTGCCAGCAGCTTAGGACTCTCGGAGCTCTACGAGCAGTACTTC; cdr3_aa: CASSLGLSELYEQYF
clone_size: few; d_call: -; j_call: TRBJ1-5; v_call: TRBV7-8; cdr3_nt: TGTGCCAGCAGCTTAGGTTTGTGGGGCCTGAGCAATCAGCCCCAGCATTTT; cdr3_aa: CASSLGLWGLSNQPQHF
clone_size: -; d_call: -; j_call: TRBJ2-1; v_call: TRBV5-5; cdr3_nt: TGTGCCAGCAGCTTGGCCTCGGGGATCTCCTACAATGAGCAGTTCTTC; cdr3_aa: CASSLASGISYNEQFF
clone_size: few; d_call: TRBD1; j_call: TRBJ2-3; v_call: TRBV28; cdr3_nt: TGTGCCAGCAGTACTCCATACGGACAGGGGGACACAGATACGCAGTATTTT; cdr3_aa: CASSTPYGQGDTDTQYF
clone_size: -; d_call: -; j_call: TRBJ1-5; v_call: TRBV24-1; cdr3_nt: TGTGCCACCAGTGATCCCAGAGGTGGGACGGTGGAGAATCAGCCCCAGCATTTT; cdr3_aa: CATSDPRGGTVENQPQHF
clone_size: once; d_call: -; j_call: TRBJ1-3; v_call: TRBV10-3; cdr3_nt: TGTGCCATCAGTGAACGGGGGTCCTCTGGAAACACCATATATTTT; cdr3_aa: CAISERGSSGNTIYF
clone_size: -; d_call: TRBD1; j_call: TRBJ1-1; v_call: TRBV6-5; cdr3_nt: TGTGCCAGCAGTCGTACAGGGGTCACTGAAGCTTTCTTT; cdr3_aa: CASSRTGVTEAFF
clone_size: -; d_call: -; j_call: TRBJ1-4; v_call: TRBV9; cdr3_nt: TGTGCCAGCAGTGATAAGGGGTCGGCTAATGAAAAACTGTTTTTT; cdr3_aa: CASSDKGSANEKLFF
clone_size: few; d_call: TRBD1; j_call: TRBJ2-7; v_call: TRBV24-1; cdr3_nt: TGTGCCACCAGTGCGGGACAGAACTCCTACGAGCAGTACTTC; cdr3_aa: CATSAGQNSYEQYF
clone_size: -; d_call: TRBD2; j_call: TRBJ2-1; v_call: TRBV5-1; cdr3_nt: TGCGCCAGCAGCTTTCGGGGAGGGTCTGAGCAGTTCTTC; cdr3_aa: CASSFRGGSEQFF
clone_size: -; d_call: TRBD1; j_call: TRBJ1-1; v_call: TRBV11-2; cdr3_nt: TGTGCCAGCAGCTTAGCGCTTACCGGGACAGGGGGCACTGAAGCTTTCTTT; cdr3_aa: CASSLALTGTGGTEAFF